The entry that follows covers one TCR beta chain sequence. The sample belongs to a study of identical twins. TCRdb re-analysed the 5' RACE reads in MiXCR, keeping a single row per CDR3 protein. The sample has around 690,000 distinct CDR3 sequences; 21% are singletons. The CDR3 is 15 amino acids. Deletions cut 4 bases from V and 1 base from J, with 14 bases between. Another study also made use of these data, one on T cells expressing NK-cell markers.

The chain employs TRBV12-3 or TRBV12-4 and TRBJ2-7, with D tentatively TRBD1 (6 bases). The sequencing input was PBMCs. The clonotype originates from a woman younger than 35 in good health. CDR3 sequence: CASSYVGQRSYEQYF. CDR3 nucleotides: TGTGCCAGCAGTTACGTCGGACAGAGGTCCTACGAGCAGTACTTC.